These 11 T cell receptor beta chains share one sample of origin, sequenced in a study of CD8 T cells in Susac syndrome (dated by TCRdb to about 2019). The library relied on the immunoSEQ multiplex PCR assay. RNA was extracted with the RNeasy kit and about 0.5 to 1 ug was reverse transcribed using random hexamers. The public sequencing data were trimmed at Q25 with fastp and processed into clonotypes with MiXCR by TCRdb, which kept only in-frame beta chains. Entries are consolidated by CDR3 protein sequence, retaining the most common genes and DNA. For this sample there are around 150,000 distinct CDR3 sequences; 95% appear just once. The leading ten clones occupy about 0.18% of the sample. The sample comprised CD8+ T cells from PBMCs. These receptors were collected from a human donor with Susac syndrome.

CDR3 loop: CASSLEGRPTDTQYF. The DNA for the CDR3 is TGTGCCAGCAGTTTGGAGGGTCGTCCCACAGATACGCAGTATTTT. The V and J genes are TRBV12-3 or TRBV12-4 and TRBJ2-3; TRBD2 is a possible D gene (6 bases). Deletions cut 3 bases from V and 2 bases from J, with 12 bases between. This CDR3 spans 15 amino acids.

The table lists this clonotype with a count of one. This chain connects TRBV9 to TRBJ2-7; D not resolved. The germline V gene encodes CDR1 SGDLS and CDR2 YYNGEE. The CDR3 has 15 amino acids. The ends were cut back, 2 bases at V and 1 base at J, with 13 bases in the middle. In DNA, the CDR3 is TGTGCCAGCAGCGTTGGTGACCTCGAGTCCTACGAGCAGTACTTC. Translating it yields CASSVGDLESYEQYF.

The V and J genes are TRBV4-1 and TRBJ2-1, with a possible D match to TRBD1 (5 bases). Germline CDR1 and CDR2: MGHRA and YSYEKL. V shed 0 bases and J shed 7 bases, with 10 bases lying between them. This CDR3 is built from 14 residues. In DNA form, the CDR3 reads TGCGCCAGCAGCCAAGAAGAGCAGGGAAATGAGCAGTTCTTC. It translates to CASSQEEQGNEQFF.

The CDR3 nucleotides read TGCGCCAGCAGCCAAGGATTCACGAATTTGCGATATACGCAGTATTTT. Its translation is CASSQGFTNLRYTQYF. V is TRBV4-1 and J is TRBJ2-3; no reliable D call. Deletions cut 1 base from V and 7 bases from J, with 18 bases between. The CDR3 sequence is 16 residues long. Germline loops: CDR1 MGHRA, CDR2 YSYEKL.

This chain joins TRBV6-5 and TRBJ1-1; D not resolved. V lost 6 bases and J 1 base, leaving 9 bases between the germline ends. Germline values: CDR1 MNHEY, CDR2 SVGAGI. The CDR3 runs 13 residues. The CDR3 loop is CASSPGENTEAFF. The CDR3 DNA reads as TGTGCCAGCAGCCCAGGTGAGAACACTGAAGCTTTCTTT.

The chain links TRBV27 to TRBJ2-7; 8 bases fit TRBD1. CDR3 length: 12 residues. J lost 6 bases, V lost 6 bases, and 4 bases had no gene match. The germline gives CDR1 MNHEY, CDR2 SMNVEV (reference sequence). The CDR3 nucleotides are TGTGCCAGCAGACAGGGGGGCCTCGAGCAGTACTTC. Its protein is CASRQGGLEQYF.

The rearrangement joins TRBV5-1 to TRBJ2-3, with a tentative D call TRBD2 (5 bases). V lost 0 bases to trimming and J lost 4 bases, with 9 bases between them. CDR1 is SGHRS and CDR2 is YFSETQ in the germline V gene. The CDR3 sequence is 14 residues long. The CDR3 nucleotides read TGCGCCAGCAGCTTGGTAGCGAACCCAGATACGCAGTATTTT. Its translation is CASSLVANPDTQYF.

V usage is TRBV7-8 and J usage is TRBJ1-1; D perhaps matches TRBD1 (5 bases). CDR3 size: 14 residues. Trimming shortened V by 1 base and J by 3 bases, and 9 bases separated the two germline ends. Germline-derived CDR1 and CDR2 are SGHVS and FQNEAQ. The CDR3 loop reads CASSLGGSDTEAFF. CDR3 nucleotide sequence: TGTGCCAGCAGCTTAGGGGGCAGCGACACTGAAGCTTTCTTT.

CDR3 bases: TGTGCCAGCAGTTTATCCGAGACAGGGAACTATGGCTACACCTTC. Translating gives CASSLSETGNYGYTF. The V call is TRBV27, the J call TRBJ1-2; 7 bases match TRBD1. The CDR3 contains 15 residues. V lost 0 bases, J lost 2 bases, and 3 bases stayed unmatched. Germline CDR1 is MNHEY and CDR2 is SMNVEV (reference sequence).

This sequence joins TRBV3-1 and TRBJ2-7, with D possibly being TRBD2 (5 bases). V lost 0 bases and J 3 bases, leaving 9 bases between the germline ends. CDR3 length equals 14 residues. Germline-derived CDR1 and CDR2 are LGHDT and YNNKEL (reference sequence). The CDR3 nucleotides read TGTGCCAGCAGCCAAGATTCGGGATACTACGAGCAGTACTTC. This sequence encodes CASSQDSGYYEQYF.

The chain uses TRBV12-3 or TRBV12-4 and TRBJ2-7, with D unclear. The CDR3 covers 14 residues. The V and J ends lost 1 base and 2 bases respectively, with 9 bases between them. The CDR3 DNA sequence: TGTGCCAGCAGTTTAGGGAATAAGGCCTACGAGCAGTACTTC. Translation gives CASSLGNKAYEQYF.